The clone carrying this T cell receptor beta chain is a singleton in its sample. This sample was taken from a study of blood T cell repertoires in COVID-19. Study-wide background: From the United States, Italy and Spain came samples of acute and convalescent COVID-19. The analysed material was cDNA or gDNA that came from T cells, B-cell-depleted T cells, or PBMCs.

The CDR3 is 14 amino acids. Germline CDR1 LNHDA, CDR2 SQIVND (reference sequence). The V gene lost 5 bases and the J gene lost 3 bases, with 13 bases spanning the gap. In the source study's methods: Amplified reference gene primers provided the basis for estimating nucleated cell counts. This table comes from immunoSEQ multiplex PCR, and its TCRdb copy is limited to in-frame clones, with some not included. V, J and clone size reflect that table, while D and trimming were determined from the DNA. The table has about 56,000 clones, approximately 80% seen once; the top ten hold 10% to 15%. The specimen sequenced was peripheral blood. The gene calls are TRBV19 and TRBJ1-1, with D possibly TRBD1 on 5 matching bases. The clonotype comes from a woman aged 80 or over with acute or convalescent COVID-19. CDR3 DNA sequence: TGTGCCAGTAGTTACAGGAACGTGGACACTGAAGCTTTCTTT. As protein: CASSYRNVDTEAFF.